This is a list of T cell receptor beta chains from one sample in a study of spatial heterogeneity in lung cancer. TCRdb recomputed calls from the 5' RACE reads with MiXCR, one row per CDR3 protein. The table lists about 24,000 distinct CDR3 sequences, just under 9% of them singletons. The source material was lung tumor tissue, sampled at surgery. The receptor source for this set is a male donor with early-stage non-small cell lung cancer. CDR3s include the opening cysteine and the closing phenylalanine or tryptophan. D genes are given only for firm matches. Clone size, where shown, is once, few, many, or a class for clones that have expanded.

TRBV6-2/TRBV6-3,few,TRBD1,TRBJ1-6,TGTGCCAGCAGTACTCGTACCGGGACAGGGAATTCACCCCTCCACTTT,CASSTRTGTGNSPLHF
TRBV3-1,many,.,TRBJ1-1,TGTGCCAGCAGCCAGGGAAGGATCGGCACTGAAGCTTTCTTT,CASSQGRIGTEAFF
TRBV7-2,.,.,TRBJ2-1,TGTGCCAGCAGCCCTCACAGAGAGCAGTTCTTC,CASSPHREQFF
TRBV6-5,.,.,TRBJ1-4,TGTGCCAGCAGTTACTCGTCCCGGAATGGGGAAAAACTGTTTTTT,CASSYSSRNGEKLFF
TRBV29-1,many,TRBD1,TRBJ1-2,TGCAGCGTCCCCCAGGGGGCCGGGTATGGCTACACCTTC,CSVPQGAGYGYTF
TRBV28,many,.,TRBJ2-1,TGTGCCAGCACCTCTAGGGGTGGAAGATCCTACAATGAGCAGTTCTTC,CASTSRGGRSYNEQFF
TRBV10-3,many,.,TRBJ2-7,TGTGCCATCAGCGCCATAGAGGGGGCCTACGAGCAGTACTTC,CAISAIEGAYEQYF
TRBV19,.,.,TRBJ2-3,TGTGCCAGTAGAGAGACTCCAACCACCACAGATACGCAGTATTTT,CASRETPTTTDTQYF
TRBV7-2,.,TRBD2,TRBJ2-3,TGTGCCAGCAGCGACCCCAGGACTAGCGGGGTTAGCGCAGATACGCAGTATTTT,CASSDPRTSGVSADTQYF
TRBV29-1,many,.,TRBJ2-1,TGCAGCGTCGAGGGGGGCGGGATCCTGTTCTTC,CSVEGGGILFF
TRBV5-6,many,.,TRBJ1-1,TGTGCCAGCAGCCGAGGGGGGTACACTGAAGCTTTCTTT,CASSRGGYTEAFF
TRBV9,many,.,TRBJ2-2,TGTGCCAGCAGGTCAAATTCGAACACCGGGGAGCTGTTTTTT,CASRSNSNTGELFF
TRBV28,many,.,TRBJ2-1,TGTGCCAGCAGAGGACCCGGAGGTTACAATGAGCAGTTCTTC,CASRGPGGYNEQFF
TRBV10-3,.,TRBD2,TRBJ2-3,TGTGCCATCAGTGTGGCGGGAGGCAGTAAAGATACGCAGTATTTT,CAISVAGGSKDTQYF
TRBV28,many,TRBD2,TRBJ2-7,TGTGCCAGCAGGGGGGGGGACCGAATGATAATCATGTACTTC,CASRGGDRMIIMYF
TRBV29-1,many,TRBD1,TRBJ1-1,TGCAGCGTTGAGGGGCAGGGGGAGGAAGCTTTCTTT,CSVEGQGEEAFF
TRBV6-2/TRBV6-3,many,TRBD2,TRBJ2-1,TGTGCCAGCAGTACAATTAGCGGGAGGGCCTCCTACAATGAGCAGTTCTTC,CASSTISGRASYNEQFF
TRBV24-1,.,.,TRBJ1-2,TGTGCCACCAGTGATTTGGCTGGGTTTCGCTACACCTTC,CATSDLAGFRYTF
TRBV4-1,many,TRBD2,TRBJ2-1,TGCGCCAGCAGCCAGGACCGGACTAGCGGGCCTTACAATGAGCAGTTCTTC,CASSQDRTSGPYNEQFF
TRBV28,many,.,TRBJ2-7,TGTGCCAGCAGCAGACAGGAATTCGAGCAGTACTTC,CASSRQEFEQYF
TRBV28,many,TRBD1,TRBJ2-2,TGTGCCGGCAGGGGGTACAGTGACACCGGGGAGCTGTTTTTT,CAGRGYSDTGELFF
TRBV6-2/TRBV6-3,.,.,TRBJ1-3,TGTGCCAGCAGTTATGATGGAGCGAGCTCTGGAAACACCATATATTTT,CASSYDGASSGNTIYF
TRBV7-9,few,.,TRBJ2-3,TGTGCCAGCAGCTTAGGTTTGACGGTGACCACAGATACGCAGTATTTT,CASSLGLTVTTDTQYF
TRBV7-9,many,TRBD1,TRBJ2-7,TGTGCCAGCAGCCCCTGGGACAGGGGGGGGCAGTACTTC,CASSPWDRGGQYF
TRBV20-1,many,TRBD2,TRBJ2-1,TGCAGTGCTCTTACACTAGCGGGATTAAGCGAGCAGTTCTTC,CSALTLAGLSEQFF
TRBV5-1,many,.,TRBJ2-7,TGCGCCAGCAGCTTTTGGCAGGGGTACGAGCAGTACTTC,CASSFWQGYEQYF
TRBV2,many,.,TRBJ2-7,TGTGCCAGCGGTTCGGACGCCTACGAGCAGTACTTC,CASGSDAYEQYF
TRBV5-1,many,TRBD1,TRBJ1-1,TGCGCCAGCAGCCACAGGGGGCCCACTGAAGCTTTCTTT,CASSHRGPTEAFF
TRBV7-6,.,.,TRBJ2-5,TGTGCCAGCAGCTGGACGGAAACTTTGCAGACCCAGTACTTC,CASSWTETLQTQYF
TRBV4-1,many,TRBD2,TRBJ2-3,TGCGCCAGCAGCCAAGACCCTAGCGGATCCACAGATACGCAGTATTTT,CASSQDPSGSTDTQYF
TRBV18,many,.,TRBJ1-4,TGTGCCAGCTCACCGGCTACACGGGAAAAACTGTTTTTT,CASSPATREKLFF
TRBV3-1,many,TRBD1,TRBJ2-1,TGTGCCAGCAGCCAAAGGGGGACAGGGATTGAGCAGTTCTTC,CASSQRGTGIEQFF
TRBV28,large,.,TRBJ2-2,TGTGCCAGCAGACCCTTACGTTCCGGGGAGCTGTTTTTT,CASRPLRSGELFF
TRBV5-1,.,TRBD2,TRBJ2-5,TGCGCCAGCAGTCGGAGCGGGGTCCAAGAGACCCAGTACTTC,CASSRSGVQETQYF